This TCR beta chain was recorded in a study of cytomegalovirus exposure and HLA in healthy donors. In this sample, this clone turned up once. The study ran its PCR with 60 Vbeta and 13 Jbeta primers. The repertoire was sequenced with immunoSEQ multiplex PCR; TCRdb's copy has only in-frame clones and lacks some. The sample carries around 200,000 clones, 83% recorded once. The CDR3 is made up of 16 amino acids. Germline CDR1 SEHNR, CDR2 FQNEAQ (reference sequence). The V end lost 1 base, the J end lost 4 bases, and 14 bases lay between the germline ends. The genes are TRBV7-9 and TRBJ1-5, with a possible D match to TRBD1 (6 bases). The source material was PBMCs. This receptor was obtained from a man in his fifties in good health and CMV-seronegative. In DNA form, the CDR3 reads TGTGCCAGCAGCTTAGTTGGGGGGGGCATTAATCAGCCCCAGCATTTT. This sequence encodes CASSLVGGGINQPQHF.